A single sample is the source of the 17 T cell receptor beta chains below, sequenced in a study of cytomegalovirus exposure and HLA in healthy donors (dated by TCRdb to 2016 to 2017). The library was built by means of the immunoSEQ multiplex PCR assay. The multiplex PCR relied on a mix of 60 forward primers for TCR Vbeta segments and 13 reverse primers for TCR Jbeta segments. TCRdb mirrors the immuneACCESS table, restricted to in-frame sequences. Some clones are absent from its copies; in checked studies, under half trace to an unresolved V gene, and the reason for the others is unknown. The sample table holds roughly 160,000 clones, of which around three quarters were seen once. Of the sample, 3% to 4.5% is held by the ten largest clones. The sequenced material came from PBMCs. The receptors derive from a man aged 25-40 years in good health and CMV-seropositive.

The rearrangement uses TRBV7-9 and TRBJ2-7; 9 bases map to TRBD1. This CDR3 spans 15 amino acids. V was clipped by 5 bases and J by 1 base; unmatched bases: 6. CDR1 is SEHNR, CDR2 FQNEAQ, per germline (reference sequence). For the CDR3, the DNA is TGTGCCAGCAGCCCCGGGACAGGGACTTCCTACGAGCAGTACTTC. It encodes CASSPGTGTSYEQYF.

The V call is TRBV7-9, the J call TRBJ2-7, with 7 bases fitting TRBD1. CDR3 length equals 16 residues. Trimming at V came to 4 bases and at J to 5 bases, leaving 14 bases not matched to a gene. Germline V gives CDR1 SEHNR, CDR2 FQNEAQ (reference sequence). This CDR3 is CASSYNPTQGRDEQYF. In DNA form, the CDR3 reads TGTGCCAGCAGCTATAATCCGACACAGGGGCGCGACGAGCAGTACTTC.

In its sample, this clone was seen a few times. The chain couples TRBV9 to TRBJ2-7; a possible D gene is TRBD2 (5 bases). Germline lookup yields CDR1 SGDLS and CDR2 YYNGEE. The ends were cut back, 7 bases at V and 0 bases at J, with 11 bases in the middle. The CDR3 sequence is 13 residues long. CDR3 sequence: CASGPTSSYEQYF. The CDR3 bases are TGTGCCAGCGGGCCAACTAGCTCCTACGAGCAGTACTTC.

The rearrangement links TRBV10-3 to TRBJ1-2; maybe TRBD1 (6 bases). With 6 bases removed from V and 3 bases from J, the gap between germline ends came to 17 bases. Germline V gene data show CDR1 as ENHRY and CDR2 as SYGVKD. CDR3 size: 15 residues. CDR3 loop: CAIRGGAFTDYGYTF. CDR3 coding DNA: TGTGCCATCAGAGGGGGGGCCTTCACGGACTATGGCTACACCTTC.

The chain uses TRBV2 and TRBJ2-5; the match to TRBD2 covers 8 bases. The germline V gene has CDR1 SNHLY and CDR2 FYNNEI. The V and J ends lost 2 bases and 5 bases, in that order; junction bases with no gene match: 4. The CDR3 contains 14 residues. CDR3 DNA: TGTGCCAGCAGTGAAACGGGGGGGGCGGAGACCCAGTACTTC. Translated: CASSETGGAETQYF.

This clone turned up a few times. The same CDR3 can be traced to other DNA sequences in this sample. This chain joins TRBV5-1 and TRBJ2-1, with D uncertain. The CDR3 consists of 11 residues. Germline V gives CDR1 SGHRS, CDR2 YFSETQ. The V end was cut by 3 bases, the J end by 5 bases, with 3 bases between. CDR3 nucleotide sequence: TGCGCCAGCAGCTCGGACAATGAGCAGTTCTTC. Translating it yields CASSSDNEQFF.

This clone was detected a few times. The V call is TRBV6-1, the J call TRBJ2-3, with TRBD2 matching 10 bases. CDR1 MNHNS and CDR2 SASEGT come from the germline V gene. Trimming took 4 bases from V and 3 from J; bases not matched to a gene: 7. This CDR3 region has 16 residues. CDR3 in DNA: TGTGCCAGCAGTGCCCAAGCGGGGGGGTCGACAGATACGCAGTATTTT. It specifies CASSAQAGGSTDTQYF.

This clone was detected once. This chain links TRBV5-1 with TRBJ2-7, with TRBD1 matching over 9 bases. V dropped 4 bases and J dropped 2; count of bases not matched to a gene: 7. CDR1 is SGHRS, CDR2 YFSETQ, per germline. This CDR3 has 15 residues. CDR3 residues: CASSGGTGRTYEQYF. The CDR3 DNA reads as TGCGCCAGCAGCGGGGGGACAGGGCGAACCTACGAGCAGTACTTC.

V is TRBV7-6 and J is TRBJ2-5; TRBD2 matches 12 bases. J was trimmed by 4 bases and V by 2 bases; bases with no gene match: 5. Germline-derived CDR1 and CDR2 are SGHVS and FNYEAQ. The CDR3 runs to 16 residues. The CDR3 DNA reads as TGTGCCAGCAGCTTATGGACTAGCGGGGAGGGAGAGACCCAGTACTTC. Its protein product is CASSLWTSGEGETQYF.

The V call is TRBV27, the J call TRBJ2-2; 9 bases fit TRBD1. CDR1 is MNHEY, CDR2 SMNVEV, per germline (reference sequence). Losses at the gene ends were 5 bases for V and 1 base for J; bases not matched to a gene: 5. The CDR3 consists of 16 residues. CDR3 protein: CASSIQGARNTGELFF. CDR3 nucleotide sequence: TGTGCCAGCAGTATACAGGGGGCAAGGAACACCGGGGAGCTGTTTTTT.

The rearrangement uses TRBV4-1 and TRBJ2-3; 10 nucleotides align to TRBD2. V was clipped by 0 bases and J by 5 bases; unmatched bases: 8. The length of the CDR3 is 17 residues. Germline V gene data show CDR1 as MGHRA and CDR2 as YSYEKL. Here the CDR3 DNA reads TGCGCCAGCAGCCAAGATCAGCGGGGGGGCGAAGAAGATACGCAGTATTTT. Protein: CASSQDQRGGEEDTQYF.

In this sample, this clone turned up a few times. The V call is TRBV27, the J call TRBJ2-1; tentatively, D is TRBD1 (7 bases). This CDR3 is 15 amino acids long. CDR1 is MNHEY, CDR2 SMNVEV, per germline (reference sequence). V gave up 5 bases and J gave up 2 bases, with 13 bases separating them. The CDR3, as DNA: TGTGCCAGCAGTACTTCAGGGGGGACCTACAATGAGCAGTTCTTC. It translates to CASSTSGGTYNEQFF.

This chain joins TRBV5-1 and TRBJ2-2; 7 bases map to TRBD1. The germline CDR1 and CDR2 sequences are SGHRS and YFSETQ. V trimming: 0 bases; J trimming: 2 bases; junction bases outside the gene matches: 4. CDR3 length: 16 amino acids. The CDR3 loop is CASSLARDSNTGELFF. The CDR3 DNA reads TGCGCCAGCAGCTTGGCAAGGGACAGTAACACCGGGGAGCTGTTTTTT.

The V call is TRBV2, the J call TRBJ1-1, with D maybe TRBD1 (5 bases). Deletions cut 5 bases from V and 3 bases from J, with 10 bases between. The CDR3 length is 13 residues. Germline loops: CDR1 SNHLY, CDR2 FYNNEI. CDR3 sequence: CASSFRVDTEAFF. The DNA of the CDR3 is TGTGCCAGCAGTTTCAGGGTAGACACTGAAGCTTTCTTT.

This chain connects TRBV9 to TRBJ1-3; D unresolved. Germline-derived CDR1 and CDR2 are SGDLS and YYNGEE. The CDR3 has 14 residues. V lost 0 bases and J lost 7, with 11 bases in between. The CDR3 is CASSVAGARNTIYF. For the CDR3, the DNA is TGTGCCAGCAGCGTAGCTGGAGCCCGGAACACCATATATTTT.

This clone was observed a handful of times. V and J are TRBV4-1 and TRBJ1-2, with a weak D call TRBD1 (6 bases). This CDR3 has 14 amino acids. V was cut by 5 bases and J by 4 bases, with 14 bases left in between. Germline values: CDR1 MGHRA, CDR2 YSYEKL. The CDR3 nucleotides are TGCGCCAGCAGCGCTCAGGGGCGCGGCTATGGCTACACCTTC. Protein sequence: CASSAQGRGYGYTF.

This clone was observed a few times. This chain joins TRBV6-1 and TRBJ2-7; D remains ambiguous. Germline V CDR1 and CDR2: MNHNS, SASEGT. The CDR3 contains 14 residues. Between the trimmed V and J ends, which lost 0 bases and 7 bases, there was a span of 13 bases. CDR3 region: CASSEANRGREQYF. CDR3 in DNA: TGTGCCAGCAGTGAAGCGAATCGCGGCCGGGAGCAGTACTTC.